The clone carrying this T cell receptor beta chain was detected a few times. The target antigen is unknown. This sample stems from a study of post-analysis software for immune sequencing data. General observations from the study: A significant reduction in normalized Chao1 diversity was observed in multiple sclerosis patients versus controls.

Presence of unique molecular identifiers characterized the TCR beta cDNA libraries. Out of roughly 1 to 11 million T cells, hundreds of thousands of cDNA molecules were generated. One entry per CDR3 protein, called by TCRdb with MiXCR from the PCR reads. The sample holds roughly 570,000 distinct CDR3 sequences, 34% seen once. Sequenced input: blood. The origin of this receptor is a girl aged 2-17 years with multiple sclerosis.

The CDR3 spells CASSDPGTGTIGGNEQFF. The CDR3 region has the DNA TGTGCCAGCAGTGACCCCGGGACGGGAACTATAGGAGGCAATGAGCAGTTCTTC. This chain uses TRBV6-1 with TRBJ2-1; D may correspond to TRBD1 or TRBD2 (5 bases each). V dropped 3 bases and J dropped 6 bases, with 24 bases sitting between them. The CDR3 is 18 residues long. Germline loops: CDR1 MNHNS, CDR2 SASEGT.